The TCR beta chain under discussion was sequenced for a study of shared clonotypes between healthy human individuals. Sequencing used immunoSEQ multiplex PCR; TCRdb keeps in-frame clones, though not all of them. The data contain more than 2 million clones, roughly 95% of them singletons. The V and J ends lost 11 bases and 2 bases, in that order; junction bases with no gene match: 8. In germline, CDR1 is MGHRA, CDR2 YSYEKL. The CDR3 totals 14 residues. The receptor was derived from a man aged 18 to 30 in good health. This sequence joins TRBV4-1 and TRBJ2-5; TRBD2 aligns across 10 bases. Source material: naive CD4+ T cells sorted from blood. Subset here: CD45RA+ positively selected. CDR3 sequence: CAASSGGPQETQYF. The CDR3 nucleotides read TGCGCCGCATCTAGCGGGGGACCACAAGAGACCCAGTACTTC.